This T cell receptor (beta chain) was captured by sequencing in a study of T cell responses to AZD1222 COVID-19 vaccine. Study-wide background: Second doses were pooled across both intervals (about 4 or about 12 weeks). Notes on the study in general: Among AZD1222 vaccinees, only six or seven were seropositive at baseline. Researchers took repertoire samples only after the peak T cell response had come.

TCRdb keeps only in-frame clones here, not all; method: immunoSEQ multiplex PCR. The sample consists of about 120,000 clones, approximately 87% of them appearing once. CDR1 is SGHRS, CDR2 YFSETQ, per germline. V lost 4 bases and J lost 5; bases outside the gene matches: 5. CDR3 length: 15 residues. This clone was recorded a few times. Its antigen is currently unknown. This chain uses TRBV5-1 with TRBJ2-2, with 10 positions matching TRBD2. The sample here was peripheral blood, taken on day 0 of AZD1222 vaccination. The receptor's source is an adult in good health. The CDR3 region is CASSQAGGDTGELFF. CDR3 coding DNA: TGCGCCAGCAGCCAAGCGGGAGGGGATACCGGGGAGCTGTTTTTT.